The 17 T cell receptor beta chains below come from one sample, sequenced in a study of regulatory T cells in long-lasting Graves disease. Combining iRepertoire HTBI primers with Arm-PCR of CDR3 regions, the authors built TCR beta libraries. Using its own MiXCR run on the multiplex PCR reads, TCRdb lists one record per CDR3 protein. Among roughly 490,000 distinct CDR3 sequences, 20% to 25% were seen once, and the ten largest hold under 15%. The time point denotes: persistent/refractory GD, antithyroid drugs over 5 years with positive TRAb. The authors made the TCR library using RNA they extracted from PBMCs. This specimen consisted of peripheral blood mononuclear cells (PBMCs), obtained when the disease was refractory, from a patient treated with antithyroid drugs. The receptors here all came from a female donor with Graves disease.

This clonotype has ten or more counts. The chain employs TRBV27 and TRBJ1-2; 7 bases fit TRBD1. This CDR3 is 15 amino acids long. Looked up from germline, CDR1 is MNHEY and CDR2 is SMNVEV (reference sequence). With 3 bases clipped from V and 8 bases from J, the junction kept 12 bases outside the gene matches. The CDR3 here is CASSFGTEPPVGYTF. DNA for the CDR3: TGTGCCAGCAGTTTTGGGACAGAACCACCTGTGGGCTACACCTTC.

This clonotype turned up a few times. The gene calls are TRBV7-2 and TRBJ1-5; no reliable D call. V lost 1 base to trimming and J lost 3 bases, with 10 bases between them. The CDR3 sequence is 15 residues long. CDR1 SGHTA and CDR2 FQGNSA come from the germline V gene. The CDR3 sequence: CASSLEVSVNQPQHF. The CDR3 nucleotides are TGTGCCAGCAGCTTAGAGGTCAGCGTCAATCAGCCCCAGCATTTT.

The chain has TRBV30 and TRBJ1-5; D not resolved. V was shortened by 2 bases and J by 7 bases, with 12 bases between the two germline ends. This CDR3 has 13 amino acids. The germline V gene encodes CDR1 GTSNPN and CDR2 SVGIG (reference sequence). Here the CDR3 DNA reads TGTGCCTGGAGTCTTGAGGTTGGACAGCCCCAGCATTTT. This sequence encodes CAWSLEVGQPQHF. Combining the CDR3 with reference TRBV30 and TRBJ1-5 gives the whole variable domain SQTIHQWPATLVQPVGSPLSLECTVEGTSNPNLYWYRQAAGRGLQLLFYSVGIGQISSEVPQNLSASRPQDRQFILSSKKLLLSDSGFYLCAWSLEVGQPQHFGDGTRLSIL.

This clonotype was detected ten times or more. The rearrangement uses TRBV3-1 and TRBJ1-6; unclear D gene. CDR3 length: 14 residues. Germline-derived CDR1 and CDR2 are LGHDT and YNNKEL (reference sequence). V shed 4 bases and J shed 6 bases, with 10 bases lying between them. The CDR3 DNA reads as TGTGCCAGCAGCCCCAGGACGGGTAATTCACCCCTCCACTTT. Translated: CASSPRTGNSPLHF.

This chain connects TRBV4-3 to TRBJ2-7; D perhaps matches TRBD1 (6 bases). The V gene's germline CDR1 is LGHNA and CDR2 YSLEER. The CDR3 runs to 15 residues. V was shortened by 0 bases and J by 1 base, with 10 bases between the two germline ends. Written as DNA, the CDR3 is TGCGCCAGCAGCCAAGAAGTCCAGGGGTCCTACGAGCAGTACTTC. This gives the protein CASSQEVQGSYEQYF.

In this sample, this clonotype turned up many times. V and J are TRBV3-1 and TRBJ1-1; the D is unclear. The length of the CDR3 is 12 residues. Germline values: CDR1 LGHDT, CDR2 YNNKEL (reference sequence). Trimming pared 2 bases from V and 4 bases from J, leaving 5 bases between. CDR3 in DNA: TGTGCCAGCAGCCAATTGGGCACTGAAGCTTTCTTT. Translated, it gives CASSQLGTEAFF.

Ten or more counts support this clonotype. The rearrangement links TRBV2 to TRBJ1-6; 9 positions agree with TRBD1. With 6 bases clipped from V and 11 bases from J, the junction kept 11 bases outside the gene matches. Per germline, CDR1 SNHLY and CDR2 FYNNEI. This CDR3 has 15 amino acids. CDR3 sequence: CASRRDRADATPLHF. The CDR3 coding sequence is TGTGCCAGCAGGCGGGACAGGGCCGATGCGACACCCCTCCACTTT.

The chain has TRBV7-2 and TRBJ2-3, with D perhaps being TRBD1 or TRBD2 (5 bases each). The germline gives CDR1 SGHTA, CDR2 FQGNSA. V gave up 4 bases and J gave up 2 bases, with 16 bases separating them. This CDR3 region has 16 residues. The CDR3 nucleotides are TGTGCCAGCAGCTCGGGGACGCGGGCTCACACAGATACGCAGTATTTT. It specifies CASSSGTRAHTDTQYF. Combining the CDR3 with reference TRBV7-2 and TRBJ2-3 gives the whole variable domain GAGVSQSPSNKVTEKGKDVELRCDPISGHTALYWYRQSLGQGLEFLIYFQGNSAPDKSGLPSDRFSAERTGGSVSTLTIQRTQQEDSAVYLCASSSGTRAHTDTQYFGPGTRLTVL.

This clonotype was detected many times. The genes are TRBV19 and TRBJ1-5; no clear D gene. Germline lookup yields CDR1 LNHDA and CDR2 SQIVND (reference sequence). The CDR3 covers 12 residues. The ends were cut back, 9 bases at V and 4 bases at J, with 10 bases in the middle. CDR3 region: CASSMGNQPQHF. The CDR3, as DNA: TGTGCCAGCAGCATGGGGAATCAGCCCCAGCATTTT.

The chain combines TRBV10-3 with TRBJ2-7, with D possibly TRBD1 on 5 matching bases. V lost 2 bases and J 2 bases, leaving 16 bases between the germline ends. Germline-derived CDR1 and CDR2 are ENHRY and SYGVKD. The CDR3 spans 16 residues. DNA for the CDR3: TGTGCCATCAGTGAGGAAGGGGCAGGGAAGGCCTACGAGCAGTACTTC. It specifies CAISEEGAGKAYEQYF.

V usage is TRBV7-2 and J usage is TRBJ2-4, with TRBD1 matching over 9 bases. V was pared by 5 bases and J by 8 bases, with 7 bases of the junction left unmatched. This CDR3 is 14 amino acids long. Germline lookup yields CDR1 SGHTA and CDR2 FQGNSA. CDR3 protein: CASSKEGQGDIQYF. The CDR3 DNA sequence: TGTGCCAGCAGCAAAGAGGGACAGGGAGACATTCAGTACTTC.

This clonotype has ten or more counts. This rearrangement joins TRBV7-2 to TRBJ2-5; TRBD2 is a possible D gene (5 bases). Germline lookup yields CDR1 SGHTA and CDR2 FQGNSA. CDR3 length equals 14 residues. V gave up 5 bases and J gave up 5 bases, with 15 bases separating them. This CDR3 is CASSPIAGLETQYF. CDR3 nucleotides: TGTGCCAGCAGCCCCATTGCGGGCTTGGAGACCCAGTACTTC.

The V gene is TRBV30, the J gene TRBJ1-1, with unresolved D. Germline values: CDR1 GTSNPN, CDR2 SVGIG (reference sequence). Trimming took 5 bases from V and 4 from J, leaving 8 bases between them. The CDR3 loop spans 11 amino acids. The CDR3 DNA follows: TGTGCCTGGCAGTTTACCACTGAAGCTTTCTTT. This sequence encodes CAWQFTTEAFF. The full variable domain, rest sourced from reference TRBV30 and TRBJ1-1, is SQTIHQWPATLVQPVGSPLSLECTVEGTSNPNLYWYRQAAGRGLQLLFYSVGIGQISSEVPQNLSASRPQDRQFILSSKKLLLSDSGFYLCAWQFTTEAFFGQGTRLTVV.

On this clonotype: A far larger clone lies a single base away; this is likely a read error. The chain uses TRBV28 and TRBJ1-1; 9 nucleotides match TRBD1. This CDR3 is 15 amino acids long. The germline V gene encodes CDR1 MDHEN and CDR2 SYDVKM. Trimming took 5 bases from V and 5 from J; bases not matched to a gene: 9. CDR3 coding DNA: TGTGCCAGCAGTGGAGCCCACAGGGGGCGAACTGAAGCTTTCTTT. Its protein product is CASSGAHRGRTEAFF.

The V call is TRBV5-1, the J call TRBJ1-2, with D unresolved. V was shortened by 5 bases and J by 8 bases, with 4 bases between the two germline ends. Germline V gene sequence: CDR1 SGHRS, CDR2 YFSETQ. The CDR3 has 9 residues. CDR3 amino acids: CASRRGYTF. Here the CDR3 DNA reads TGCGCCAGCAGACGGGGCTACACCTTC.

This clonotype was seen at least ten times. This sequence joins TRBV28 and TRBJ2-4, with a weak D call TRBD2 (5 bases). The V end lost 7 bases, the J end lost 0 bases, and 10 bases lay between the germline ends. Germline V gene sequence: CDR1 MDHEN, CDR2 SYDVKM. CDR3 size: 14 residues. The CDR3 DNA is TGTGCCAGCAACCGCCGGGGAGCCAAAAACATTCAGTACTTC. This sequence encodes CASNRRGAKNIQYF.

This sequence joins TRBV5-1 and TRBJ2-2; the D gene is possibly TRBD1 (7 bases). V lost 3 bases and J 2 bases, leaving 20 bases between the germline ends. This CDR3 region has 18 residues. Per germline, CDR1 SGHRS and CDR2 YFSETQ. Here the CDR3 reads CASSSGPHRGGNTGELFF. The DNA of the CDR3 is TGCGCCAGCAGCTCGGGCCCTCACAGGGGAGGAAACACCGGGGAGCTGTTTTTT.